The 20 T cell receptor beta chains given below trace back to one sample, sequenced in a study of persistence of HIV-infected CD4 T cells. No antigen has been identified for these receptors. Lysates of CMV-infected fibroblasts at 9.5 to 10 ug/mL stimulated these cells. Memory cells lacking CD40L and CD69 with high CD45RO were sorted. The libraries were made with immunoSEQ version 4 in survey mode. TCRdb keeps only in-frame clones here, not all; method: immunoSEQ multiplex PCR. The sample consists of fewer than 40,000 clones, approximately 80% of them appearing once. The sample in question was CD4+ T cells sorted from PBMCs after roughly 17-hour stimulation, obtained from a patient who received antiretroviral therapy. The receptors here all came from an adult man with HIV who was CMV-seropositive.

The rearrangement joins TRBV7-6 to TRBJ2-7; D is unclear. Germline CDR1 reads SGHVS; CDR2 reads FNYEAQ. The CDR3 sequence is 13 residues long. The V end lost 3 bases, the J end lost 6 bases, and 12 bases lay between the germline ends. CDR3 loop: CASSLAGGSEQYF. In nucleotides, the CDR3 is TGTGCCAGCAGCTTGGCCGGTGGGTCCGAGCAGTACTTC.

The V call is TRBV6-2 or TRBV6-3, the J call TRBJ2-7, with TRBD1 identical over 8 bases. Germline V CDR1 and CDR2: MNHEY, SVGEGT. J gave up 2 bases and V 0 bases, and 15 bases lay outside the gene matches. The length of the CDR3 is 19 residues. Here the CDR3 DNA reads TGTGCCAGCAGTTACTCCCATCTTTCGGACAGGGCCGACGCCTACGAGCAGTACTTC. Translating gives CASSYSHLSDRADAYEQYF.

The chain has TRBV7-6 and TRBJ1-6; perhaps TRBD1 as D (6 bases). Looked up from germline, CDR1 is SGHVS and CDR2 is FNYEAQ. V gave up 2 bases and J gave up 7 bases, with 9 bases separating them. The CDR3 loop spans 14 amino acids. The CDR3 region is CASSLSQGNSPLHF. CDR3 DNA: TGTGCCAGCAGCTTAAGCCAGGGGAATTCACCCCTCCACTTT.

This CDR3 is CASSIDQHRSAFF. For the CDR3, the DNA is TGTGCCAGCAGCATTGACCAACACAGGAGCGCTTTCTTT. The chain employs TRBV9 and TRBJ1-1; D is possibly TRBD1 (5 bases). There are 13 residues in the CDR3. The V gene lost 4 bases and the J gene lost 11 bases, with 18 bases spanning the gap. Germline V gives CDR1 SGDLS, CDR2 YYNGEE.

Here the CDR3 DNA reads TGCGCCAGCAGCGAATACAGTGGCGGCTATGGCTACACCTTC. As protein: CASSEYSGGYGYTF. The rearrangement links TRBV10-2 to TRBJ1-2; D is ambiguous. Trimming removed 6 bases at V and 4 bases at J, with 15 bases between. The CDR3 runs 14 residues. Germline-derived CDR1 and CDR2 are WSHSY and SAAADI.

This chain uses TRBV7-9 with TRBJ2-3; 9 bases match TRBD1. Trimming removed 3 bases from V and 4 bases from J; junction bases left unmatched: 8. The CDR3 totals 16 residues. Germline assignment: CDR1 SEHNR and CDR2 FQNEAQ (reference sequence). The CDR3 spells CASSFLWTGASDTQYF. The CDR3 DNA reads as TGTGCCAGCAGCTTTTTATGGACAGGGGCCTCAGATACGCAGTATTTT.

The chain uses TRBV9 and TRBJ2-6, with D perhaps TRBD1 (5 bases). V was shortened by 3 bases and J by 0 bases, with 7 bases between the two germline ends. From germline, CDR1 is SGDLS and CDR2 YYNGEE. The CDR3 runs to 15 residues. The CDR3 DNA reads TGTGCCAGCAGCGGAAGGGGCTCTGGGGCCAACGTCCTGACTTTC. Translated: CASSGRGSGANVLTF.

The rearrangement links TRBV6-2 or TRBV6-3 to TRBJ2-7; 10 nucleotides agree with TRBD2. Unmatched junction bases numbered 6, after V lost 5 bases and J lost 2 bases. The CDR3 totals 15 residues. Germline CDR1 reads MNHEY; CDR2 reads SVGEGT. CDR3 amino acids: CASSMQRGGPYEQYF. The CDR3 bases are TGTGCCAGCAGTATGCAGCGGGGGGGCCCCTACGAGCAGTACTTC.

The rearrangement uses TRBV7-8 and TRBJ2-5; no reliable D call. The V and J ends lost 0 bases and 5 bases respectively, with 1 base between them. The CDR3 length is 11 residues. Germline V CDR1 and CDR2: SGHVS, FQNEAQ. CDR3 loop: CASSLAETQYF. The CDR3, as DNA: TGTGCCAGCAGCTTAGCCGAGACCCAGTACTTC.

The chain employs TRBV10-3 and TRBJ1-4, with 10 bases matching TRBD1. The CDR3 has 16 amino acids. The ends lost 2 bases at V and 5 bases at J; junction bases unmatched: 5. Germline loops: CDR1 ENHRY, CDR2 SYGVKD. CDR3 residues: CAISEGPGQGNEKLFF. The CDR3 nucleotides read TGTGCCATCAGTGAGGGACCGGGACAGGGGAATGAAAAACTGTTTTTT.

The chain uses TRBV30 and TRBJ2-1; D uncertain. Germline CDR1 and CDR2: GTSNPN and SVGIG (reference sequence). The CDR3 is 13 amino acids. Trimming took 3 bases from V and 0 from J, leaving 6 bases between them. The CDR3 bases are TGTGCCTGGAGGAGGAGCTCCTACAATGAGCAGTTCTTC. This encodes CAWRRSSYNEQFF.

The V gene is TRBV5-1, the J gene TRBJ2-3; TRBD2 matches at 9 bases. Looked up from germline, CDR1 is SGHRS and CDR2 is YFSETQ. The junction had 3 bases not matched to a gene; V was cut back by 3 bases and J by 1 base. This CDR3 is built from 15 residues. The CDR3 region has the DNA TGCGCCAGCAGCTCTAGCGGGGTGGGCACAGATACGCAGTATTTT. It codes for CASSSSGVGTDTQYF.

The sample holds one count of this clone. Here the CDR3 reads CASSFTVRSGYTF. Here the CDR3 DNA reads TGCGCCAGCAGCTTCACAGTACGATCTGGCTACACCTTC. V usage is TRBV5-1 and J usage is TRBJ1-2; D ambiguous. Looked up from germline, CDR1 is SGHRS and CDR2 is YFSETQ. This CDR3 has 13 residues. V was pared by 2 bases and J by 7 bases, with 12 bases between.

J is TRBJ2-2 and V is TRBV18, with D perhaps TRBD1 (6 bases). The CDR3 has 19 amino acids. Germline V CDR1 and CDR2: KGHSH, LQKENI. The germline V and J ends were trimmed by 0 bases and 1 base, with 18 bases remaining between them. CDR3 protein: CASSPPNPGQLGNTGELFF. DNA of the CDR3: TGTGCCAGCTCACCACCGAACCCTGGACAGTTGGGGAACACCGGGGAGCTGTTTTTT.

The CDR3 sequence: CASSIQGRIAKNIQYF. For the CDR3, the DNA is TGTGCCAGCAGTATACAGGGTAGGATAGCCAAAAACATTCAGTACTTC. The genes are TRBV6-6 and TRBJ2-4; D is possibly TRBD1 (6 bases). Germline CDR1 reads MNHNY; CDR2 reads SVGAGI (reference sequence). The CDR3 runs to 16 residues. V was pared by 5 bases and J by 0 bases, with 14 bases between.

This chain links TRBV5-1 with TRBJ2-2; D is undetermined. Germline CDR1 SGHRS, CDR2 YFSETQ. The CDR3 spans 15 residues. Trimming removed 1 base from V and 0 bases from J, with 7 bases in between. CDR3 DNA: TGCGCCAGCAGCTTGACACGGGCGAACACCGGGGAGCTGTTTTTT. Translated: CASSLTRANTGELFF.

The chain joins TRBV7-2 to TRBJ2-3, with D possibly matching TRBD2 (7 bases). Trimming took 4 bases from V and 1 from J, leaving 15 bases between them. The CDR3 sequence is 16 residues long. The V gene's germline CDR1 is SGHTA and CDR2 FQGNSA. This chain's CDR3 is CASSSGRGAGTDTQYF. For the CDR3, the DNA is TGTGCCAGCAGCTCCGGTCGGGGGGCGGGCACAGATACGCAGTATTTT.

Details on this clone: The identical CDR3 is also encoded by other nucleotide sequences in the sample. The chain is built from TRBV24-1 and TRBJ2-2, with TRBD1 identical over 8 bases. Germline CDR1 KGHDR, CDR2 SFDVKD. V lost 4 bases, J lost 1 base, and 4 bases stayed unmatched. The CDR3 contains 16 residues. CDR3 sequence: CATSESGTGNTGELFF. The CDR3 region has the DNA TGTGCCACCAGTGAATCCGGGACAGGGAACACCGGGGAGCTGTTTTTT.

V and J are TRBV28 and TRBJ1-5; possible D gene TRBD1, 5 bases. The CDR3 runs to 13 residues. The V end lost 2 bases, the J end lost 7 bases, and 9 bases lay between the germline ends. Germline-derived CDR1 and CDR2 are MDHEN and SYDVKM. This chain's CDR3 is CASSLLGQQPQHF. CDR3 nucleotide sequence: TGTGCCAGCAGTTTACTGGGGCAACAGCCCCAGCATTTT.

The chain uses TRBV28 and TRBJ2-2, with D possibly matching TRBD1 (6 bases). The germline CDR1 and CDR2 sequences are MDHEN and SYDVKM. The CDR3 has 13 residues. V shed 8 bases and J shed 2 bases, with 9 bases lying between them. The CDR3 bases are TGTGCCAGCCTGGACAGAAACACCGGGGAGCTGTTTTTT. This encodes CASLDRNTGELFF.